Shown below are 15 T cell receptor beta chains from a single sample sequenced in a study of T cells in Graves' hyperthyroidism and ophthalmopathy. Amplification yielded TCR beta CDR3 regions, with RNA transcripts as the source. In the first-round RT-PCR of the TCR CDR3, the HTBI primer set was used. Via MiXCR, TCRdb re-called the multiplex PCR reads, giving one row per CDR3 protein. The sample consists of 300,000 to 450,000 distinct CDR3 sequences, roughly 13% of them appearing once. The specimen was blood. Receptor source: a woman aged 18-29 years with Graves' hyperthyroidism.

This clonotype has at least ten counts. This chain connects TRBV7-6 to TRBJ2-1; D gene uncertain. V shed 0 bases and J shed 0 bases, with 9 bases lying between them. Germline V gene data show CDR1 as SGHVS and CDR2 as FNYEAQ. This CDR3 contains 16 residues. Here the CDR3 DNA reads TGTGCCAGCAGCTTAGCCGCGGCGAGCTCCTACAATGAGCAGTTCTTC. Its translation: CASSLAAASSYNEQFF.

This clonotype was observed at least ten times. V usage is TRBV7-9 and J usage is TRBJ2-5; D not certain. V was cut by 0 bases and J by 0 bases, with 8 bases left in between. This CDR3 is built from 15 residues. Germline assignment: CDR1 SEHNR and CDR2 FQNEAQ (reference sequence). In DNA form, the CDR3 reads TGTGCCAGCAGCTTAGCCGTCGGAAACCAAGAGACCCAGTACTTC. Translated, it gives CASSLAVGNQETQYF.

There are many counts of this clonotype. The J gene is TRBJ2-1, the V gene TRBV2; 10 bases align to TRBD1. CDR1 SNHLY and CDR2 FYNNEI come from the germline V gene. The CDR3 has 15 amino acids. V lost 0 bases and J lost 12; bases outside the gene matches: 8. The CDR3 loop reads CASSEAGQGKLWQFF. As DNA, the CDR3 is TGTGCCAGCAGTGAAGCGGGACAGGGGAAATTATGGCAGTTCTTC. Drawing the rest from reference TRBV2 and TRBJ2-1, the complete variable domain is EPEVTQTPSHQVTQMGQEVILRCVPISNHLYFYWYRQILGQKVEFLVSFYNNEISEKSEIFDDQFSVERPDGSNFTLKIRSTKLEDSAMYFCASSEAGQGKLWQFFGPGTRLTVL.

This clonotype was picked up a small number of times. This chain joins TRBV20-1 and TRBJ1-1; 7 nucleotides agree with TRBD1. The V gene end was trimmed by 5 bases and the J gene end by 5 bases; junction bases not matched to a gene: 11. CDR1 and CDR2 from the germline V gene are DFQATT and SNEGSKA (reference sequence). CDR3 length: 14 amino acids. CDR3 residues: CSAPTTGLGTEAFF. The DNA of the CDR3 is TGCAGTGCTCCTACGACAGGGTTGGGAACTGAAGCTTTCTTT.

The chain is built from TRBV4-3 and TRBJ2-2; possible D gene TRBD1, 5 bases. This CDR3 is 16 amino acids long. Germline CDR1 and CDR2: LGHNA and YSLEER. Trimming left V 0 bases short and J 5 bases short, with 13 bases between. CDR3 DNA: TGCGCCAGCAGCCAAGAAGCGCAGGGTCAGACCGGGGAGCTGTTTTTT. Amino acids: CASSQEAQGQTGELFF.

This clonotype was picked up many times. This chain links TRBV12-3 or TRBV12-4 with TRBJ2-7; D is unresolved. V was clipped by 0 bases and J by 0 bases, with 3 bases between them. CDR3 length equals 13 residues. The DNA of the CDR3 is TGTGCCAGCAGTTTAGCGGCCTCCTACGAGCAGTACTTC. This codes for CASSLAASYEQYF.

Only a few counts were recorded for this clonotype. Being one base from a much bigger clone, this may be a read error. The chain employs TRBV19 and TRBJ1-5; D gene ambiguous. V lost 6 bases to trimming and J lost 5 bases, with 20 bases between them. The V gene's germline CDR1 is LNHDA and CDR2 SQIVND (reference sequence). The CDR3 is 16 amino acids. The CDR3, as DNA: TGTGCCAGTAGGTGGAGTGGGGTGGCAAGCGATCAGCCCCAGCATTTT. The encoded protein is CASRWSGVASDQPQHF.

This clonotype was picked up many times. This chain links TRBV12-3 or TRBV12-4 with TRBJ2-2; 10 positions match TRBD1. This CDR3 is 16 amino acids long. The V segment lost 5 bases and the J segment 9 bases; nucleotides outside the gene matches: 12. CDR3 region: CASSTPRDRGRWELFF. DNA of the CDR3: TGTGCCAGCAGTACACCCCGTGACAGGGGGCGCTGGGAGCTGTTTTTT.

This clonotype was counted at least ten times. The rearrangement joins TRBV3-1 to TRBJ1-1; D call uncertain. Trimming removed 1 base from V and 0 bases from J, with 6 bases in between. Germline CDR1 and CDR2: LGHDT and YNNKEL (reference sequence). The CDR3 has 14 amino acids. The CDR3 reads CASSQARLNTEAFF. The CDR3 bases are TGTGCCAGCAGCCAAGCGCGACTGAACACTGAAGCTTTCTTT.

This clonotype was observed many times. This chain uses TRBV2 with TRBJ1-1; TRBD1 is a possible D gene (6 bases). The V end lost 6 bases, the J end lost 6 bases, and 14 bases lay between the germline ends. The CDR3 sequence is 13 residues long. Germline lookup yields CDR1 SNHLY and CDR2 FYNNEI. Here the CDR3 DNA reads TGTGCCAGCAGCATAAACAGGGAGTCTGAAGCTTTCTTT. Its protein is CASSINRESEAFF.

This rearrangement joins TRBV12-3 or TRBV12-4 to TRBJ2-2, with D perhaps TRBD2 (6 bases). The V and J ends lost 3 bases and 5 bases respectively, with 13 bases between them. CDR3 length: 15 residues. The CDR3 spells CASSLMGGRTGELFF. The CDR3 coding sequence is TGTGCCAGCAGTTTGATGGGGGGAAGGACCGGGGAGCTGTTTTTT.

Many counts were recorded for this clonotype. V is TRBV7-9 and J is TRBJ2-3; TRBD1 agrees at 7 bases. This CDR3 spans 14 amino acids. V shed 10 bases and J 5 bases; nucleotides not matched to a gene: 12. The germline CDR1 and CDR2 sequences are SEHNR and FQNEAQ (reference sequence). The CDR3 DNA is TGTGCCACGTCAGAGACAGGGTATGAAGATACGCAGTATTTT. Its translation is CATSETGYEDTQYF.

This clonotype was found many times. The V and J genes are TRBV7-8 and TRBJ1-5, with 7 nucleotides matching TRBD1. The CDR3 contains 15 residues. Unmatched junction bases numbered 12, after V lost 6 bases and J lost 7 bases. Per germline, CDR1 SGHVS and CDR2 FQNEAQ. For the CDR3, the DNA is TGTGCCAGCAGTCGGGACAGAATAGTGGAACAGCCCCAGCATTTT. The encoded protein is CASSRDRIVEQPQHF.

This clonotype was picked up many times. V gene TRBV6-1 combines with J gene TRBJ2-4, with D possibly being TRBD1 or TRBD2 (5 bases each). This CDR3 is built from 15 residues. With 6 bases removed from V and 5 bases from J, the gap between germline ends came to 17 bases. Germline CDR1 is MNHNS and CDR2 is SASEGT. The CDR3 loop is CASSAHKGEQNIQYF. The CDR3 DNA sequence: TGTGCCAGCAGCGCCCATAAAGGGGAGCAAAACATTCAGTACTTC.

This clonotype was found many times. The chain links TRBV9 to TRBJ1-1; TRBD1 aligns across 9 bases. This CDR3 spans 15 amino acids. J lost 4 bases, V lost 4 bases, and 8 bases had no gene match. Germline assignment: CDR1 SGDLS and CDR2 YYNGEE. DNA for the CDR3: TGTGCCAGCAGCACTTCGGACAGGGGAGGCACTGAAGCTTTCTTT. Translation: CASSTSDRGGTEAFF.